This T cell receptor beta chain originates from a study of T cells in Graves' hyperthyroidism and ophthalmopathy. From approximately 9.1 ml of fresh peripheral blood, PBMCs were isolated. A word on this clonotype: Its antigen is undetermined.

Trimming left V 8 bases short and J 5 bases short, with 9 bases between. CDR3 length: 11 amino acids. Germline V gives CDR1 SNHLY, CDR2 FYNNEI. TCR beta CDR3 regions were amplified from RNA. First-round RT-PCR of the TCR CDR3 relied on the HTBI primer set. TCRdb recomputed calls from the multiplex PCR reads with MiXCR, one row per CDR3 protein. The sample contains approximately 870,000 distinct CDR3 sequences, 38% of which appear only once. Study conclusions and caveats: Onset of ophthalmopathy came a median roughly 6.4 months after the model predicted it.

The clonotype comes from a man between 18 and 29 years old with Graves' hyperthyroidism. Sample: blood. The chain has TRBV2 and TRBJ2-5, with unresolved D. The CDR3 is CASASWETQYF. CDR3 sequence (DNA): TGTGCCAGCGCGAGTTGGGAGACCCAGTACTTC.